Listed here are 25 T cell receptor beta chains from one sample, sequenced in a study of T cell changes during pregnancy in multiple sclerosis. Using immunoSEQ multiplex PCR, the repertoire was profiled, and TCRdb retains in-frame clones only, with some absent. The data hold tens of thousands of clones, with around 90% observed a single time. The material was peripheral blood, obtained in the first trimester of pregnancy. These receptors were taken from a female donor in good health, enrolled as a control in a pregnancy study.

The sample holds one count of this clone. This sequence joins TRBV27 and TRBJ2-1; TRBD2 aligns across 7 bases. This CDR3 is 18 amino acids long. Germline assignment: CDR1 MNHEY and CDR2 SMNVEV (reference sequence). The junction had 16 bases not matched to a gene; V was cut back by 5 bases and J by 3 bases. The chain's CDR3 is CASSPTPPKAGIYNEQFF. For the CDR3, the DNA is TGTGCCAGCAGTCCCACCCCACCTAAAGCGGGAATCTACAATGAGCAGTTCTTC.

The chain couples TRBV5-4 to TRBJ2-7; D gene uncertain. CDR1 and CDR2 (germline): SGHNT, YYREEE (reference sequence). V dropped 0 bases and J dropped 4 bases, with 11 bases sitting between them. The CDR3 extends over 14 amino acids. CDR3 nucleotides: TGTGCCAGCAGCTTGGAACCGCAGGATTACGAGCAGTACTTC. It translates to CASSLEPQDYEQYF. Filled out from reference TRBV5-4 and TRBJ2-7, the complete variable domain reads ETGVTQSPTHLIKTRGQQVTLRCSSQSGHNTVSWYQQALGQGPQFIFQYYREEENGRGNFPPRFSGLQFPNYSSELNVNALELDDSALYLCASSLEPQDYEQYFGPGTRLTVT.

This rearrangement joins TRBV30 to TRBJ2-7, with 11 bases that match TRBD1. Germline CDR1 GTSNPN, CDR2 SVGIG (reference sequence). The CDR3 totals 15 residues. Trimming took 3 bases from V and 3 from J; bases not matched to a gene: 7. CDR3 sequence reads: CAWRGGDRGSYEQYF. For the CDR3, the DNA is TGTGCCTGGAGGGGAGGGGACAGGGGGAGCTACGAGCAGTACTTC.

This clone was seen a few times. The J gene is TRBJ1-2, the V gene TRBV18; 9 bases line up with TRBD1. Unmatched junction bases numbered 4, after V lost 2 bases and J lost 0 bases. Looked up from germline, CDR1 is KGHSH and CDR2 is LQKENI. CDR3 length equals 16 residues. The CDR3 DNA reads as TGTGCCAGCTCACCAACCACAGGGGGCACTAACTATGGCTACACCTTC. Amino acid sequence: CASSPTTGGTNYGYTF.

This clone is judged medium-sized. This chain links TRBV6-1 with TRBJ1-3; 9 bases are a match to TRBD1. The V segment lost 1 base and the J segment 3 bases; nucleotides outside the gene matches: 4. The germline V gene has CDR1 MNHNS and CDR2 SASEGT. This CDR3 is built from 16 residues. DNA of the CDR3: TGTGCCAGCAGTGAAGAAGAGGGACAGGGTGGAAACACCATATATTTT. It encodes CASSEEEGQGGNTIYF.

This rearrangement joins TRBV28 to TRBJ2-5, with 7 bases that match TRBD2. CDR3 size: 13 residues. Per germline, CDR1 MDHEN and CDR2 SYDVKM. V lost 6 bases and J lost 5; bases outside the gene matches: 6. The CDR3 coding sequence is TGTGCCAGCAGCCCGGGGGGAAAGGAGACCCAGTACTTC. The encoded protein is CASSPGGKETQYF. The whole variable domain, filled in from reference TRBV28 and TRBJ2-5, reads DVKVTQSSRYLVKRTGEKVFLECVQDMDHENMFWYRQDPGLGLRLIYFSYDVKMKEKGDIPEGYSVSREKKERFSLILESASTNQTSMYLCASSPGGKETQYFGPGTRLLVL.

This clone has just one count. The genes are TRBV30 and TRBJ1-4, with a possible D match to TRBD1 (5 bases). Germline loops: CDR1 GTSNPN, CDR2 SVGIG (reference sequence). This CDR3 has 15 residues. The V end lost 1 base, the J end lost 1 base, and 10 bases lay between the germline ends. CDR3 protein: CAWSDVQGTNEKLFF. The CDR3, as DNA: TGTGCCTGGAGTGACGTGCAGGGAACTAATGAAAAACTGTTTTTT. The full variable domain, with the rest looked up from reference TRBV30 and TRBJ1-4, is SQTIHQWPATLVQPVGSPLSLECTVEGTSNPNLYWYRQAAGRGLQLLFYSVGIGQISSEVPQNLSASRPQDRQFILSSKKLLLSDSGFYLCAWSDVQGTNEKLFFGSGTQLSVL.

The V gene is TRBV7-8, the J gene TRBJ2-3, with 8 bases lining up with TRBD2. The CDR3 contains 14 residues. J lost 10 bases, V lost 1 base, and 7 bases had no gene match. CDR1 is SGHVS and CDR2 is FQNEAQ in the germline V gene. This CDR3 reads CASSLVYGRDPQYF. The CDR3 DNA is TGTGCCAGCAGCTTAGTCTACGGGAGGGATCCGCAGTATTTT.

The rearrangement uses TRBV5-1 and TRBJ1-4; 8 bases fit TRBD1. CDR1 and CDR2 (germline): SGHRS, YFSETQ. The CDR3 length is 15 residues. The J segment lost 8 bases and the V segment lost 4 bases, leaving 10 bases of the junction unmatched. The CDR3 loop is CASSPRQGREEKLFF. The CDR3 coding sequence is TGCGCCAGCAGCCCCCGACAGGGGCGAGAAGAAAAACTGTTTTTT.

V usage is TRBV4-3 and J usage is TRBJ1-2, with a tentative D call TRBD1 (5 bases). The length of the CDR3 is 13 residues. Trimming pared 2 bases from V and 3 bases from J, leaving 7 bases between. Germline CDR1 LGHNA, CDR2 YSLEER. The CDR3 reads CASSQRTYYGYTF. The DNA of the CDR3 is TGCGCCAGCAGCCAAAGGACATACTATGGCTACACCTTC.

There are a few counts of this clone. The chain has TRBV6-1 and TRBJ2-5; 9 nucleotides align to TRBD1. This CDR3 is built from 14 residues. CDR1 is MNHNS, CDR2 SASEGT, per germline. The junction had 3 bases not matched to a gene; V was cut back by 2 bases and J by 5 bases. This CDR3 reads CASSETGGRETQYF. Here the CDR3 DNA reads TGTGCCAGCAGTGAAACAGGGGGCAGGGAGACCCAGTACTTC.

The rearrangement links TRBV29-1 to TRBJ1-1; TRBD1 is a possible D gene (6 bases). Trimming took 7 bases from V and 2 from J, leaving 14 bases between them. This CDR3 spans 13 amino acids. CDR1 SQVTM and CDR2 ANQGSEA come from the germline V gene. The CDR3 region is CSGCRGINTEAFF. The CDR3, as DNA: TGCAGCGGTTGTAGGGGGATCAACACTGAAGCTTTCTTT.

DNA of the CDR3: TGCGCCAGCAGGAGAGGGACAACTAACTATGGCTACACCTTC. Translated, it gives CASRRGTTNYGYTF. The chain uses TRBV5-1 and TRBJ1-2, with D perhaps matching TRBD1 (6 bases). From germline, CDR1 is SGHRS and CDR2 YFSETQ. V lost 5 bases, J lost 0 bases, and 11 bases lay in between. This CDR3 has 14 residues.

This CDR3 is CASSAQGGIYEQYF. The CDR3 bases are TGCGCCAGCAGCGCACAGGGGGGGATATACGAGCAGTACTTC. This chain uses TRBV5-1 with TRBJ2-7; D is possibly TRBD1 (8 bases). The CDR3 has 14 amino acids. Per germline, CDR1 SGHRS and CDR2 YFSETQ. V gave up 4 bases and J gave up 4 bases, with 15 bases separating them.

Here the CDR3 reads CSARPIDTQYF. CDR3 bases: TGCAGTGCTAGACCAATTGATACGCAGTATTTT. The V gene is TRBV20-1, the J gene TRBJ2-3; D unclear. The germline V gene encodes CDR1 DFQATT and CDR2 SNEGSKA (reference sequence). Deletions cut 2 bases from V and 6 bases from J, with 6 bases between. The CDR3 covers 11 residues.

This chain links TRBV7-2 with TRBJ1-1, with D possibly matching TRBD1 (5 bases). This CDR3 has 13 residues. CDR1 and CDR2 from the germline V gene are SGHTA and FQGNSA. Trimming took 1 base from V and 7 from J, leaving 10 bases between them. CDR3 sequence: CASSLGYGGEAFF. The DNA of the CDR3 is TGTGCCAGCAGCTTAGGTTACGGGGGTGAAGCTTTCTTT.

The rearrangement uses TRBV2 and TRBJ2-5; D not certain. V lost 4 bases to trimming and J lost 6 bases, with 3 bases between them. The CDR3 spans 10 residues. Germline V gives CDR1 SNHLY, CDR2 FYNNEI. Here the CDR3 DNA reads TGTGCCAGCAGTGTCAAGACCCAGTACTTC. Translated, it gives CASSVKTQYF.

This sequence joins TRBV11-3 and TRBJ2-1, with D possibly matching TRBD2 (5 bases). Trimming left V 4 bases short and J 6 bases short, with 25 bases between. Per germline, CDR1 SGHNT and CDR2 YENEEA. This CDR3 contains 18 residues. CDR3: CASSSLLRTFSDSNEQFF. The CDR3 region has the DNA TGTGCCAGCAGCTCCCTCTTAAGGACTTTCAGCGATAGCAATGAGCAGTTCTTC.

The chain employs TRBV25-1 and TRBJ2-2; 7 bases are a match to TRBD1. The CDR3 loop spans 15 amino acids. Germline V gene data show CDR1 as MGHDK and CDR2 as SYGVNS. V dropped 2 bases and J dropped 3; count of bases not matched to a gene: 3. The CDR3 DNA is TGTGCCAGCAGTGAAGGGGACAGTCACACCGGGGAGCTGTTTTTT. The encoded protein is CASSEGDSHTGELFF. Drawing the rest from reference TRBV25-1 and TRBJ2-2, the complete variable domain is EADIYQTPRYLVIGTGKKITLECSQTMGHDKMYWYQQDPGMELHLIHYSYGVNSTEKGDLSSESTVSRIRTEHFPLTLESARPSHTSQYLCASSEGDSHTGELFFGEGSRLTVL.

The CDR3 spells CASSLQGSANTGELFF. The CDR3 DNA sequence: TGCGCCAGCAGCTTACAGGGGAGCGCGAACACCGGGGAGCTGTTTTTT. The J gene is TRBJ2-2, the V gene TRBV5-1; 7 bases are shared with TRBD1. V gave up 2 bases and J gave up 0 bases; unmatched junction bases: 4. This CDR3 is built from 16 residues. Germline-derived CDR1 and CDR2 are SGHRS and YFSETQ.

This sequence joins TRBV19 and TRBJ2-6; the match to TRBD1 covers 8 bases. CDR3 length: 18 residues. The germline gives CDR1 LNHDA, CDR2 SQIVND (reference sequence). V shed 7 bases and J 0 bases; nucleotides not matched to a gene: 11. The CDR3 DNA reads TGTGCCAGTACCCCCCCGGGACAGGCAAACTCTGGGGCCAACGTCCTGACTTTC. Encoded protein: CASTPPGQANSGANVLTF. Filled out from reference TRBV19 and TRBJ2-6, the complete variable domain reads DGGITQSPKYLFRKEGQNVTLSCEQNLNHDAMYWYRQDPGQGLRLIYYSQIVNDFQKGDIAEGYSVSREKKESFPLTVTSAQKNPTAFYLCASTPPGQANSGANVLTFGAGSRLTVL.

This sequence joins TRBV10-3 and TRBJ1-1, with D tentatively TRBD1 (5 bases). Germline CDR1 and CDR2: ENHRY and SYGVKD. The CDR3 extends over 14 amino acids. The V gene lost 6 bases and the J gene lost 4 bases, with 15 bases spanning the gap. CDR3 in DNA: TGTGCCATCAGCCAGAGCAGGGTCGTCACTGAAGCTTTCTTT. Protein: CAISQSRVVTEAFF.

This clone was detected only a few times. V is TRBV6-5 and J is TRBJ1-5; TRBD1 might be the D (6 bases). The ends were cut back, 5 bases at V and 0 bases at J, with 11 bases in the middle. CDR3 length: 15 residues. Germline CDR1 and CDR2: MNHEY and SVGAGI. The CDR3 spells CASSGRTASNQPQHF. CDR3 coding DNA: TGTGCCAGCAGTGGACGGACAGCTAGCAATCAGCCCCAGCATTTT.

This chain links TRBV7-8 with TRBJ2-7; D possibly corresponds to TRBD1 (6 bases). With 5 bases removed from V and 3 bases from J, the gap between germline ends came to 17 bases. This CDR3 contains 15 residues. The germline CDR1 and CDR2 sequences are SGHVS and FQNEAQ. The CDR3 sequence: CASSQTTGVGYEQYF. The CDR3 DNA reads TGTGCCAGCAGCCAGACGACAGGAGTAGGCTACGAGCAGTACTTC.

The chain uses TRBV27 and TRBJ2-7; 7 bases agree with TRBD1. The CDR3 is made up of 18 amino acids. Losses at the gene ends were 2 bases for V and 3 bases for J; bases not matched to a gene: 16. Germline V gives CDR1 MNHEY, CDR2 SMNVEV (reference sequence). CDR3 coding DNA: TGTGCCAGCAGTTTAGTCCCGCCAGGTGATAGGGGGCTCTACGAGCAGTACTTC. It encodes CASSLVPPGDRGLYEQYF.